This TCR beta chain was identified during a study of blood T cell repertoires in COVID-19. Study-wide background: Material from acute and convalescent COVID-19 was sourced from the United States, Italy and Spain.

The CDR3 is 14 residues long. Between the trimmed V and J ends, which lost 0 bases and 5 bases, there was a span of 12 bases. Germline V gene data show CDR1 as SGHRS and CDR2 as YFSETQ. Generated by immunoSEQ multiplex PCR, the TCRdb table keeps only in-frame clones and is missing some. Of hundreds of thousands of clones in the sample, roughly 87% were seen once. This clonotype was sampled from a man between 18 and 35 years old with active or convalescent COVID-19. The chain carries TRBV5-1 and TRBJ2-7; TRBD2 is a possible D gene (5 bases). Source material: peripheral blood. CDR3 DNA: TGCGCCAGCAGCTTGGAGGAGGCAGCAAACGAGCAGTACTTC. This translates into CASSLEEAANEQYF.